A selection of T cell receptor beta chains follows, all from one sample in a study of Graves' ophthalmopathy and Graves' hyperthyroidism. TCRdb reanalysed the multiplex PCR reads using MiXCR and keeps one entry per CDR3 protein. The sample includes about 400,000 distinct CDR3 sequences, around 19% seen only once; the top ten take more than 1.5%. The sample comprised peripheral blood. The receptors stem from a woman aged 18-35 years with Graves' ophthalmopathy. The CDR3 runs from the conserved cysteine through the conserved F or W. The order of the fields is J gene, V gene, clone size, D gene, CDR3 protein, CDR3 DNA. The D gene is left open where the match is weak. Size tells how often a clone was seen (once, few, many) or the class of an expanded clone, and some rows leave it out.

TRBJ2-5 TRBV20-1 many - CSALHGGGETQYF TGCAGTGCTTTGCATGGGGGCGGAGAGACCCAGTACTTC
TRBJ2-4 TRBV7-2 - - CASSYQGRLGNIQYF TGTGCCAGCAGCTATCAGGGGCGGTTGGGAAACATTCAGTACTTC
TRBJ1-2 TRBV6-5 many - CASSYRGRGFDYGYTF TGTGCCAGCAGTTACAGGGGAAGGGGTTTTGACTATGGCTACACCTTC
TRBJ1-6 TRBV7-2 many - CASSYRQANNSPLHF TGTGCCAGCAGCTACCGACAGGCTAATAATTCACCCCTCCACTTT
TRBJ2-7 TRBV9 few - CASSVEARSYEQYF TGTGCCAGCAGCGTTGAGGCTCGTTCCTACGAGCAGTACTTC
TRBJ2-2 TRBV28 many - CASQPHPPRPGKLFF TGTGCCAGTCAACCCCATCCTCCGAGGCCCGGGAAGCTGTTTTTT
TRBJ2-5 TRBV15 - TRBD2 CATSGTSGEETQYF TGTGCCACCAGCGGGACTAGCGGGGAAGAGACCCAGTACTTC
TRBJ1-6 TRBV7-2 many - CASSPEGVDGTYNSPLHF TGTGCCAGCAGCCCCGAGGGGGTAGACGGGACCTATAATTCACCCCTCCACTTT
TRBJ2-6 TRBV27 many - CASSLYPDLSGANVLTF TGTGCCAGCAGTTTATATCCAGATCTATCTGGGGCCAACGTCCTGACTTTC
TRBJ2-7 TRBV18 many - CASSPFTGNEQYF TGTGCCAGCTCACCCTTTACAGGGAACGAGCAGTACTTC
TRBJ1-2 TRBV12-3/TRBV12-4 many - CASRATPGLMNYGYTF TGTGCCAGCAGGGCAACCCCGGGGTTAATGAACTATGGCTACACCTTC
TRBJ1-1 TRBV30 many TRBD1 CAWRPTGRTEAFF TGTGCCTGGAGACCGACAGGGAGGACTGAAGCTTTCTTT
TRBJ1-1 TRBV15 - - CATSREGGAGAFF TGTGCCACCAGCAGAGAGGGGGGGGCTGGAGCTTTCTTT